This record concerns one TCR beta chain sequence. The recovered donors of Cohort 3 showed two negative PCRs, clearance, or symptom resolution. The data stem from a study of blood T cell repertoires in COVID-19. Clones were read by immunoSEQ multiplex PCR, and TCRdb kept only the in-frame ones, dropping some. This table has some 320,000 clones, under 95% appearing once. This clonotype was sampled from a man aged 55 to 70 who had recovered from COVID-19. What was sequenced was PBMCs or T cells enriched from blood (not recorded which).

The CDR3 DNA follows: TGTGCCACCAGCAGAGATCAGGAGGCGCTCACCGGGGAGCTGTTTTTT. This sequence encodes CATSRDQEALTGELFF. The chain recombines TRBV15 with TRBJ2-2; tentatively, D is TRBD2 (5 bases). CDR1 is LNHNV, CDR2 YYDKDF, per germline (reference sequence). This CDR3 is built from 16 residues. Trimming cost V 0 bases and J 4 bases, with 12 bases left between them.